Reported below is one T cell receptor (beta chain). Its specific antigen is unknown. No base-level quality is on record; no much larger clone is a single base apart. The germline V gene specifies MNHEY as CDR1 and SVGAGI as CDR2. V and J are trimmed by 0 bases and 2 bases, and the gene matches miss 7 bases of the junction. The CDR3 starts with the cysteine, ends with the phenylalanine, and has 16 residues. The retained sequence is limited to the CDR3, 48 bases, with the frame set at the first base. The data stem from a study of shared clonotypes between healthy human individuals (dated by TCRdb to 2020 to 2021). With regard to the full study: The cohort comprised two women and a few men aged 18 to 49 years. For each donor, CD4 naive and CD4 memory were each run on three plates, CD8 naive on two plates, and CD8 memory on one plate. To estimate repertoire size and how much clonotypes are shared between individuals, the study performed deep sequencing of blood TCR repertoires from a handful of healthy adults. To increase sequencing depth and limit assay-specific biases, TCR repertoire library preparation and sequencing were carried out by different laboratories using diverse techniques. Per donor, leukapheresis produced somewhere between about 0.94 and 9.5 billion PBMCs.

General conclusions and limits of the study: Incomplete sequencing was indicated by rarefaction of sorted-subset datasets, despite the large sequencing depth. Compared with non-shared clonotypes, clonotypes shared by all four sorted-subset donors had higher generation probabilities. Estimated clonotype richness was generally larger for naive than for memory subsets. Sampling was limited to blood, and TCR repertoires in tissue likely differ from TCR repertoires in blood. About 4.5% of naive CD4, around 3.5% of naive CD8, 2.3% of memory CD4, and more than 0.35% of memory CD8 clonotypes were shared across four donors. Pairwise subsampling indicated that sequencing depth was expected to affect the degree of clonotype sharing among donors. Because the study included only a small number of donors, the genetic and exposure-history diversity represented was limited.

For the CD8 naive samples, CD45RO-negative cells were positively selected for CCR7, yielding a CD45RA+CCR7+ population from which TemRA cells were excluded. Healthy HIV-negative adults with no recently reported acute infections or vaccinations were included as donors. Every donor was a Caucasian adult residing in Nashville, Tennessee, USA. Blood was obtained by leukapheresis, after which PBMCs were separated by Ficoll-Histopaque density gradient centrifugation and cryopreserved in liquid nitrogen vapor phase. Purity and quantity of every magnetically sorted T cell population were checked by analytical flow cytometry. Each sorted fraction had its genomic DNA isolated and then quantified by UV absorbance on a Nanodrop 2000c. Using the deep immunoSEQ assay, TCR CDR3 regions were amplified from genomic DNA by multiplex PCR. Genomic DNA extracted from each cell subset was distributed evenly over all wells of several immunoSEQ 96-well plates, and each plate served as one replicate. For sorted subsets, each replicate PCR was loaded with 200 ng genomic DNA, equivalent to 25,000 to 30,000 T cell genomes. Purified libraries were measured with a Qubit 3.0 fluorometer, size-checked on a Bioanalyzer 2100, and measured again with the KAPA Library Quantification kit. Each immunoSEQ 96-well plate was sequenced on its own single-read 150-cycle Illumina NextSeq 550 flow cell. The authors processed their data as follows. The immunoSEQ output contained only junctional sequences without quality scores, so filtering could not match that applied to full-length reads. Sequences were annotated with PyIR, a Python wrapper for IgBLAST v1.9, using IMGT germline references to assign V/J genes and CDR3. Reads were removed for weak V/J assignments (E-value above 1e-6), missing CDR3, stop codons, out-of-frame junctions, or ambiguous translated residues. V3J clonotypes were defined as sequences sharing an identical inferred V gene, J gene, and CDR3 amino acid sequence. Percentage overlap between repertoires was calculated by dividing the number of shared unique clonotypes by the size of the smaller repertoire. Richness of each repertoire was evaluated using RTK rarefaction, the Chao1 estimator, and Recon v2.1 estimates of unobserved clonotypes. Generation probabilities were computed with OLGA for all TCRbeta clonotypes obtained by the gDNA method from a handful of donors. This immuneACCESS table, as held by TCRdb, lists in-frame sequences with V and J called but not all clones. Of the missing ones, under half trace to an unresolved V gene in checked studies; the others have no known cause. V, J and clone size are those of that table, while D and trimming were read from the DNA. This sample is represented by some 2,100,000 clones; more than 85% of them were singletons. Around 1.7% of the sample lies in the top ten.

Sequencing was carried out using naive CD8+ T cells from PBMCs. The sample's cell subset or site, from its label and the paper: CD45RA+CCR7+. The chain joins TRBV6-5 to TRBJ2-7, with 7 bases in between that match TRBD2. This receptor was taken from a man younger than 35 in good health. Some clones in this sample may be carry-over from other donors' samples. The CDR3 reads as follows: CASSYSDGRLTYEQYF. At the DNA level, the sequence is TGTGCCAGCAGTTACTCTGACGGGAGGTTAACCTACGAGCAGTACTTC.